The clone carrying this T cell receptor (beta chain) was seen a handful of times. The antigen remains undetermined. The data were obtained in a study of T cells after yellow fever vaccination. Study overall: When fractions had low cell numbers, they were prepared with SMART-Seq v4 Ultra Low Input. Study findings and constraints: The booster saw the reappearance of most primary-vaccination clones (approximately 97% CD4, 88% CD8).

Via MiXCR, TCRdb re-called the 5' RACE reads, giving one row per CDR3 protein. The table records approximately 300,000 distinct CDR3 sequences, 6.8% of them present only once. Germline CDR1 reads GTSNPN; CDR2 reads SVGIG (reference sequence). The CDR3 sequence is 11 residues long. The V end was cut by 8 bases, the J end by 14 bases, with 19 bases between. The sample here was PBMCs, taken 35 to 50 days after the first yellow fever vaccination. This clonotype originated in a young man who received the YFV17D yellow fever vaccine. The chain recombines TRBV30 with TRBJ2-1; weak D call: TRBD1 (6 bases). CDR3 sequence: CALVGGQEKFF. CDR3 DNA sequence: TGTGCCCTAGTTGGGGGCCAGGAGAAGTTCTTC.